This is a list of T cell receptor beta chains from one sample in a study of somatic mutations in cytotoxic T cells in rheumatoid arthritis. This table comes from immunoSEQ multiplex PCR, and its TCRdb copy is limited to in-frame clones, with some not included. The sample consists of fewer than 30,000 clones, 82% of them appearing once. Sequenced input: CD8+ T cells sorted from blood. The receptors shown here come from a man aged 50 to 59 in good health. Each CDR3 is given with its conserved first and last residue. Fields, in order: V gene, clone size, J gene, D gene, CDR3 protein, CDR3 DNA. The D gene is left open where the match is weak. A row's size may be missing; if present it is once, few, many or a size class.

>TRBV7-9|once|TRBJ2-3|-
CASSFATSITDTQYF
TGTGCCAGCAGCTTCGCGACTAGTATCACAGATACGCAGTATTTT
>TRBV6-5|-|TRBJ2-3|-
CASSYSGRGRDTQYF
TGTGCCAGCAGTTACTCCGGCAGGGGCCGAGATACGCAGTATTTT
>TRBV30|-|TRBJ1-1|-
CAWRGGRTEAFF
TGTGCCTGGAGGGGGGGGAGAACTGAAGCTTTCTTT
>TRBV25-1|-|TRBJ2-1|-
CASSDTGPTDRYNEQFF
TGTGCCAGCAGTGACACGGGACCCACGGATCGCTACAATGAGCAGTTCTTC
>TRBV2|-|TRBJ2-7|-
CASSEQSGKTYEQYF
TGTGCCAGCAGTGAACAGTCGGGAAAAACCTACGAGCAGTACTTC
>TRBV6-7|-|TRBJ1-1|-
CASSYSCGLTEAFF
TGTGCCAGCAGTTACTCTTGCGGACTTACGGAAGCTTTCTTT
>TRBV14|-|TRBJ2-4|TRBD1
CASSQVGTGRGDIQYF
TGTGCCAGCAGCCAAGTTGGGACAGGGCGTGGGGACATTCAGTACTTC
>TRBV29-1|once|TRBJ2-3|TRBD2
CSVLTSGRITDTQYF
TGCAGCGTTCTGACTAGCGGGAGGATAACAGATACGCAGTATTTT
>TRBV19|few|TRBJ2-1|-
CASSIVGSAYNEQFF
TGTGCCAGTAGTATAGTCGGGAGCGCTTACAATGAGCAGTTCTTC
>TRBV14|once|TRBJ2-1|TRBD2
CASSHVAGGPLNEQFF
TGTGCCAGCAGCCATGTGGCGGGAGGGCCCTTGAATGAGCAGTTCTTC
>TRBV6-5|-|TRBJ2-3|-
CASSYSRLDPTDTQYF
TGTGCCAGCAGTTACTCTCGGCTAGACCCCACAGATACGCAGTATTTT
>TRBV12-5|-|TRBJ1-3|-
CASGLVRVNTIYF
TGTGCTAGTGGTTTGGTACGGGTAAACACCATATATTTT
>TRBV27|-|TRBJ2-1|-
CASSLWVGIGNEQFF
TGTGCCAGCAGTTTATGGGTGGGAATCGGCAATGAGCAGTTCTTC
>TRBV5-6|-|TRBJ2-3|-
CASSYGQTTDTQYF
TGTGCCAGCAGTTATGGACAGACCACAGATACGCAGTATTTT
>TRBV10-1|-|TRBJ1-2|TRBD1
CASRHEGTGVFLRYGYTF
TGCGCCAGCAGGCACGAGGGGACAGGGGTTTTCCTGAGGTATGGCTACACCTTC
>TRBV19|-|TRBJ2-1|-
CASSIDQGRKVEQFF
TGTGCCAGTAGTATAGACCAGGGGAGGAAAGTTGAGCAGTTCTTC
>TRBV27|-|TRBJ2-3|TRBD2
CASRPASGYGTDTQYF
TGTGCCAGCCGGCCGGCTAGCGGATACGGCACAGATACGCAGTATTTT
>TRBV6-1|-|TRBJ2-7|TRBD1
CASSDRDRAYEQYF
TGTGCCAGCAGTGATAGGGACAGAGCCTACGAGCAGTACTTC
>TRBV29-1|-|TRBJ2-5|-
CSVEYRLQETQYF
TGCAGCGTTGAATACCGGCTTCAAGAGACCCAGTACTTC
>TRBV12-5|-|TRBJ2-2|-
CASERGSGELFF
TGTGCTAGTGAGAGGGGATCCGGGGAGCTGTTTTTT
>TRBV6-1|-|TRBJ1-3|-
CASSEIDGGGSSGNTIYF
TGTGCCAGCAGTGAAATAGATGGGGGGGGGAGCTCTGGAAACACCATATATTTT
>TRBV7-9|-|TRBJ2-5|-
CASSRLTGLQETQYF
TGTGCCAGCAGCCGCCTGACAGGTCTCCAAGAGACCCAGTACTTC